These T cell receptor beta chains were read from a single sample in a study of graft-versus-host responses after intestinal transplantation. Their cognate antigens are unknown. Generated by immunoSEQ multiplex PCR, the TCRdb table keeps only in-frame clones and is missing some. This table holds under 100,000 clones, around 83% found once. The sample here was unstimulated CD4+ T cells sorted from spleen or lymph node cells, taken before intestinal transplant. The receptors originated from a human donor who received an intestinal transplant. CDR3s leave out the opening cysteine and the closing phenylalanine or tryptophan.

CDR3 protein: ASSEGRGNQPQH; V gene: TRBV6-1; J gene: TRBJ1-5
CDR3 protein: ASSPGGRYEQY; V gene: TRBV5-1; J gene: TRBJ2-7
CDR3 protein: ASSMRRLEPYEQY; V gene: TRBV19; J gene: TRBJ2-7
CDR3 protein: ASSLGERNEQF; V gene: TRBV11-3; J gene: TRBJ2-1
CDR3 protein: ASSFGDRGTDTQY; V gene: TRBV4-2; J gene: TRBJ2-3
CDR3 protein: ASTQGAMEY; V gene: TRBV6-5; J gene: TRBJ2-7
CDR3 protein: ASSLVRGETQY; V gene: TRBV7-7; J gene: TRBJ2-5
CDR3 protein: ASSLGVRLAGADWDEQF; V gene: TRBV11-3; J gene: TRBJ2-1
CDR3 protein: ATRTGNYGYT; V gene: TRBV28; J gene: TRBJ1-2
CDR3 protein: ASSSFIGQGDEQY; V gene: TRBV5-8; J gene: TRBJ2-7
CDR3 protein: ASSTTQGLGLAGHEQY; V gene: TRBV7-2; J gene: TRBJ2-7
CDR3 protein: ASSPHPSGETQY; V gene: TRBV27; J gene: TRBJ2-5
CDR3 protein: ASSSNPDRATDTQY; V gene: TRBV11-2; J gene: TRBJ2-3
CDR3 protein: ASSLPGQGRTYGYT; V gene: TRBV28; J gene: TRBJ1-2
CDR3 protein: ASLDRAISYGYT; V gene: TRBV19; J gene: TRBJ1-2
CDR3 protein: ASSPGLSYAGELF; V gene: TRBV19; J gene: TRBJ2-2
CDR3 protein: ASSYSKAGSYTEAF; V gene: TRBV6-5; J gene: TRBJ1-1
CDR3 protein: AIFDRTNEKLF; V gene: TRBV10-3; J gene: TRBJ1-4
CDR3 protein: ASNLRLEQPQH; V gene: TRBV28; J gene: TRBJ1-5
CDR3 protein: ASSLVDRDNEQF; V gene: TRBV5-1; J gene: TRBJ2-1
CDR3 protein: ASSPGRGGPENIQY; V gene: TRBV19; J gene: TRBJ2-4
CDR3 protein: ATSRGQPGTGDNQPQH; V gene: TRBV15; J gene: TRBJ1-5
CDR3 protein: ASSSSSTRVSEAF; V gene: TRBV7-2; J gene: TRBJ1-1
CDR3 protein: ASSQGEGRGLETQY; V gene: TRBV4-1; J gene: TRBJ2-5
CDR3 protein: SARSRGPAF; V gene: TRBV20-1; J gene: TRBJ1-1
CDR3 protein: ASRAGTATYEQY; V gene: TRBV6-6; J gene: TRBJ2-7
CDR3 protein: ATSRAGFGGANVLT; V gene: TRBV15; J gene: TRBJ2-6
CDR3 protein: ASSDRGYGYT; V gene: TRBV28; J gene: TRBJ1-2
CDR3 protein: ASSTGSNQPQH; V gene: TRBV7-8; J gene: TRBJ1-5
CDR3 protein: ASSLYGRGRYNEQF; V gene: TRBV27; J gene: TRBJ2-1
CDR3 protein: ASSLGVFSYEQY; V gene: TRBV27; J gene: TRBJ2-7
CDR3 protein: ATSSARGSGNTIY; V gene: TRBV15; J gene: TRBJ1-3
CDR3 protein: ASSLAKGDVNTEAF; V gene: TRBV27; J gene: TRBJ1-1
CDR3 protein: ASSLRGPGNTIY; V gene: TRBV7-2; J gene: TRBJ1-3
CDR3 protein: ASSPRENEKLF; V gene: TRBV18; J gene: TRBJ1-4
CDR3 protein: SVGEWGDTGELF; V gene: TRBV29-1; J gene: TRBJ2-2
CDR3 protein: ASSYLAMNTDTQY; V gene: TRBV6-5; J gene: TRBJ2-3
CDR3 protein: AWSPGLAGGSGNEQF; V gene: TRBV30; J gene: TRBJ2-1
CDR3 protein: ASSLVTSTDTQY; V gene: TRBV5-4; J gene: TRBJ2-3
CDR3 protein: ASSYIAGDSYEQY; V gene: TRBV6-6; J gene: TRBJ2-7
CDR3 protein: ASSSSFFIISNQPQH; V gene: TRBV28; J gene: TRBJ1-5
CDR3 protein: ASSWLGGAQTEAF; V gene: TRBV27; J gene: TRBJ1-1
CDR3 protein: ASSQEKTSRSTDTQY; V gene: TRBV4-1; J gene: TRBJ2-3
CDR3 protein: ASSEHAGGYTDTQY; V gene: TRBV6-1; J gene: TRBJ2-3
CDR3 protein: ASSPGLGSNQPQH; V gene: TRBV9; J gene: TRBJ1-5
CDR3 protein: ASRKGGLDEQY; V gene: TRBV6-5; J gene: TRBJ2-7
CDR3 protein: SVWGQRANVLT; V gene: TRBV29-1; J gene: TRBJ2-6
CDR3 protein: ASSSSGGGDTQY; V gene: TRBV2; J gene: TRBJ2-3
CDR3 protein: ASSPLPGHPPRGYT; V gene: TRBV18; J gene: TRBJ1-2
CDR3 protein: ASSVGGTIGQPQH; V gene: TRBV9; J gene: TRBJ1-5
CDR3 protein: ATSAIPNTEAF; V gene: TRBV15; J gene: TRBJ1-1
CDR3 protein: ASSLSSTGMYEQY; V gene: TRBV7-2; J gene: TRBJ2-7
CDR3 protein: ASKPGLGVIDTQY; V gene: TRBV2; J gene: TRBJ2-3
CDR3 protein: ASRGGGASNQPQH; V gene: TRBV2; J gene: TRBJ1-5
CDR3 protein: ASTPGHLDTGELF; V gene: TRBV5-1; J gene: TRBJ2-2
CDR3 protein: ATSRLQGASGYT; V gene: TRBV15; J gene: TRBJ1-2
CDR3 protein: ASSLNRDGAGELF; V gene: TRBV6-5; J gene: TRBJ2-2
CDR3 protein: ASSHTASNYGYT; V gene: TRBV5-1; J gene: TRBJ1-2